This TCR beta chain was retrieved from a study of shared clonotypes between healthy human individuals. Terminally differentiated effector memory CD45RA+ cells were excluded by CCR7 positive selection of CD45RO-negative cells. The assay was immunoSEQ multiplex PCR, and TCRdb's table has in-frame clones only and misses some. The table lists nearly 2 million clones, about 95% of them singletons. Remarks on this clone: Other DNA sequences of this sample code for an identical CDR3.

This TCR was recovered from a man aged 18 to 30 in good health. The sample consisted of naive CD8+ T cells sorted from blood.

CDR3 protein: CSAPDSYEQYF. CDR3 in DNA: TGCAGTGCCCCGGACAGCTACGAGCAGTACTTC. The chain is built from TRBV20-1 and TRBJ2-7; D possibly corresponds to TRBD1 (6 bases). CDR3 length: 11 residues. In germline, CDR1 is DFQATT, CDR2 SNEGSKA (reference sequence). Trimming took off 6 bases at V and 3 bases at J, with 9 bases between the two ends.